A single sample gave rise to the 5 T cell receptor beta chains below, sequenced in a study of glioma-infiltrating T cells. The iRepertoire nested amplicon-rescue multiplex PCR amplified TCR alpha and beta CDR3s from RNA. One entry per CDR3 protein results from TCRdb running MiXCR on the multiplex PCR reads. This table holds approximately 120,000 distinct CDR3 sequences, less than 30% found once. The sequencing input was glioma tissue, nonneoplastic brain tissue, or PBMCs (not recorded which). The receptor set was obtained from a human donor with low-grade glioma or glioblastoma, undergoing nonglioma brain surgery, or in good health (not recorded which).

Ten or more counts support this clonotype. The J gene is TRBJ2-5, the V gene TRBV18; no clear D gene. Germline V lookup: CDR1 KGHSH, CDR2 LQKENI. This CDR3 comprises 10 residues. With 6 bases removed from V and 5 bases from J, the gap between germline ends came to 4 bases. CDR3 protein: CASSDETQYF. The CDR3 DNA is TGTGCCAGCTCCGACGAGACCCAGTACTTC.

This clonotype was seen a few times. The V and J genes are TRBV10-2 and TRBJ2-5; D is perhaps TRBD2 (7 bases). Trimming took 7 bases from V and 5 from J, leaving 11 bases between them. Germline values: CDR1 WSHSY, CDR2 SAAADI. The CDR3 covers 12 residues. The CDR3 sequence is CASIGGRETQYF. Here the CDR3 DNA reads TGCGCCAGCATCGGGGGGCGGGAGACCCAGTACTTC.

This clonotype was recorded many times. V gene TRBV6-1 combines with J gene TRBJ2-7; 9 nucleotides match TRBD2. J lost 0 bases, V lost 6 bases, and 9 bases had no gene match. The CDR3 runs 16 residues. CDR1 and CDR2 (germline): MNHNS, SASEGT. CDR3 coding DNA: TGTGCCAGCAGCCGTGGACTAGCGCTGAGCTCCTACGAGCAGTACTTC. Encoded protein: CASSRGLALSSYEQYF.

Worth noting for this clonotype: One end of the junction fails to match germline, which may point to a read error. J is TRBJ1-2 and V is TRBV27; no firm D call. CDR3 size: 14 residues. Germline V lookup: CDR1 MNHEY, CDR2 SMNVEV (reference sequence). DNA for the CDR3: TGTTCCAGCAGTCCCCGTTCCTTCGAAGGCGGCTACACCTTC. Its protein product is CSSSPRSFEGGYTF.

As to this clonotype: At one of its ends the junction is not consistent with the germline gene, which may arise from a read error. V is TRBV3-1 and J is TRBJ2-7; 7 bases agree with TRBD1. The length of the CDR3 is 13 residues. The germline gives CDR1 LGHDT, CDR2 YNNKEL (reference sequence). In nucleotides, the CDR3 is TGTGCCAGAAGCCGAGTGGACAGGAGCGAGCAGTACTTC. This gives the protein CARSRVDRSEQYF.